The entry below describes one T cell receptor (beta chain). The antigen remains unidentified. Generated by immunoSEQ multiplex PCR, the TCRdb table keeps only in-frame clones and is missing some. The table has some 87,000 clones, about 88% seen once. The data belong to a study of OX40 agonist ivuxolimab in advanced cancers. The wider study: Of the participants, approximately 36% had some prior anti-PD-1, anti-PD-L1 or anti-CTLA-4 therapy, which was allowed. Overall study results and limits: Also present in some nonresponders was a low level of normalized T-cell clonal expansion. Antigens targeted by the expanded peripheral T cells were not determined.

Germline V lookup: CDR1 KGHSH, CDR2 LQKENI. The CDR3 totals 16 residues. Trimming took 5 bases from V and 10 from J, leaving 23 bases between them. The chain recombines TRBV18 with TRBJ1-4; D is possibly TRBD1 (6 bases). Sequencing used CD4+ or CD8+ T cells sorted from blood, obtained in a trial of the OX40 agonist ivuxolimab. The TCR comes from an adult with an advanced solid tumor such as melanoma, head and neck, liver or kidney cancer. DNA of the CDR3: TGTGCCAGCTCAAGTCATACAGGGCCCTTAATGAGAAAACTGTTTTTT. Protein sequence: CASSSHTGPLMRKLFF.